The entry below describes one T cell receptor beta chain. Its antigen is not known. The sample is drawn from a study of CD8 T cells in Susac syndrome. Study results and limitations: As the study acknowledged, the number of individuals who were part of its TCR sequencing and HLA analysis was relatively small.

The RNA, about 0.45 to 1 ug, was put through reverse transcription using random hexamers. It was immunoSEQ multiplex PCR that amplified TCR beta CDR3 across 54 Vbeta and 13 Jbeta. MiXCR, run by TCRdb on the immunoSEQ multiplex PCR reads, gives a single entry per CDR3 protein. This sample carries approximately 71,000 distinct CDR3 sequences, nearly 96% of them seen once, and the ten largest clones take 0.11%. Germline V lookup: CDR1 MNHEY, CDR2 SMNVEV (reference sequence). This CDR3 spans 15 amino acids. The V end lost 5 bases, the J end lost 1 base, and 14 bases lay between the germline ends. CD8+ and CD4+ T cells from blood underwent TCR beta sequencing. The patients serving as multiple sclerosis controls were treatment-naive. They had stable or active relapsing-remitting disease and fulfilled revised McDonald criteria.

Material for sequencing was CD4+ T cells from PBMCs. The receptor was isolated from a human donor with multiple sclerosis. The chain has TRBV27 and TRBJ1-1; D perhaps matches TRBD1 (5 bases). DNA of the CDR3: TGTGCCAGCAGTCCCCCCACAGGCAGGAACACTGAAGCTTTCTTT. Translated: CASSPPTGRNTEAFF.